These 27 T cell receptor beta chains share one sample of origin, sequenced in a study of blood T cell repertoires in COVID-19. TCRdb's table, derived via immunoSEQ multiplex PCR, lists solely in-frame clones and lacks some. The data show roughly 200,000 clones, approximately 90% seen once. Sequenced material: PBMCs or T cells enriched from blood (not recorded which). The receptors originated from a man between 18 and 29 years old with acute COVID-19.

There are a few counts of this clone. The rearrangement uses TRBV29-1 and TRBJ2-2; tentatively, D is TRBD1 (5 bases). The ends were cut back, 5 bases at V and 0 bases at J, with 10 bases in the middle. In germline, CDR1 is SQVTM, CDR2 ANQGSEA. The CDR3 has 14 amino acids. CDR3 sequence: CSVPDRANTGELFF. The CDR3, as DNA: TGCAGCGTTCCTGACAGAGCGAACACCGGGGAGCTGTTTTTT.

The chain recombines TRBV10-3 with TRBJ2-7; 9 bases map to TRBD1. The CDR3 extends over 14 amino acids. Germline values: CDR1 ENHRY, CDR2 SYGVKD. V trimming: 5 bases; J trimming: 5 bases; junction bases outside the gene matches: 7. The DNA for the CDR3 is TGTGCCATCAGTCAAGGACAGGGGTTGGACGAGCAGTACTTC. Translation: CAISQGQGLDEQYF.

On this clone itself: Other DNA sequences within the sample encode an identical CDR3. The chain joins TRBV3-1 (or the pseudogene TRBV3-2) to TRBJ2-1; 9 bases align to TRBD2. CDR3 length equals 15 residues. J lost 3 bases, V lost 2 bases, and 2 bases had no gene match. CDR1 is LGHDT, CDR2 YNNKEL, per germline (reference sequence). CDR3: CASSQSGRNYNEQFF. The CDR3 DNA follows: TGTGCCAGCAGCCAAAGCGGGAGGAACTACAATGAGCAGTTCTTC.

The rearrangement joins TRBV7-8 to TRBJ2-1, with 10 bases identical to TRBD1. CDR1 SGHVS and CDR2 FQNEAQ come from the germline V gene. V lost 2 bases to trimming and J lost 4 bases; unmatched junction nucleotides: 2. This CDR3 spans 15 amino acids. The CDR3 sequence: CASSLRDRGYNEQFF. The CDR3 coding sequence is TGTGCCAGCAGCTTAAGGGACAGGGGTTACAATGAGCAGTTCTTC.

Regarding this clone: The junction shows a germline mismatch at one end, possibly a read error. The rearrangement uses TRBV30 and TRBJ2-2; D gene uncertain. CDR3 size: 13 residues. Germline lookup yields CDR1 GTSNPN and CDR2 SVGIG (reference sequence). CDR3 nucleotides: TGTGCCCGGAGTGTAAGGAGTTCCGGGGAGCTGTTTTTT. The encoded protein is CARSVRSSGELFF.

The rearrangement links TRBV28 to TRBJ1-5; 10 bases line up with TRBD1. V lost 6 bases, J lost 6 bases, and 8 bases stayed unmatched. CDR1 is MDHEN and CDR2 is SYDVKM in the germline V gene. The CDR3 has 15 amino acids. The CDR3 spells CASSRGQGIGQPQHF. The CDR3 DNA reads TGTGCCAGCAGCCGGGGACAGGGGATAGGTCAGCCCCAGCATTTT.

On this clone itself: This CDR3 is also generated by other DNA sequences in the sample. The CDR3 here is CASSYSRTGNQPQHF. As DNA, the CDR3 is TGTGCCAGCAGTTACTCTAGGACAGGCAATCAGCCCCAGCATTTT. The V gene is TRBV6-5, the J gene TRBJ1-5; a possible D gene is TRBD1 (6 bases). The CDR3 is made up of 15 amino acids. Germline V gives CDR1 MNHEY, CDR2 SVGAGI. The V end lost 0 bases, the J end lost 2 bases, and 8 bases lay between the germline ends.

The chain joins TRBV3-1 (or the pseudogene TRBV3-2) to TRBJ2-7, with TRBD2 identical over 8 bases. In germline, CDR1 is LGHDT, CDR2 YNNKEL (reference sequence). The CDR3 totals 16 residues. The V segment lost 2 bases and the J segment 6 bases; nucleotides outside the gene matches: 12. The CDR3 nucleotides read TGTGCCAGCAGCCAAAATTCCGGGACTAGTCGCGGCGAGCAGTACTTC. Translated: CASSQNSGTSRGEQYF.

The rearrangement links TRBV18 to TRBJ2-1; the match to TRBD2 covers 10 bases. The CDR3 consists of 15 residues. Per the germline V gene, CDR1 is KGHSH and CDR2 is LQKENI. The V and J ends lost 2 bases and 6 bases, in that order; junction bases with no gene match: 4. The chain's CDR3 is CASSPDSGRINEQFF. The CDR3 DNA is TGTGCCAGCTCACCAGATAGCGGGAGGATCAATGAGCAGTTCTTC. Filled out from reference TRBV18 and TRBJ2-1, the complete variable domain reads NAGVMQNPRHLVRRRGQEARLRCSPMKGHSHVYWYRQLPEEGLKFMVYLQKENIIDESGMPKERFSAEFPKEGPSILRIQQVVRGDSAAYFCASSPDSGRINEQFFGPGTRLTVL.

The V and J genes are TRBV14 and TRBJ1-4; 7 bases are shared with TRBD1. The CDR3 is 16 residues long. Germline CDR1 is SGHDN and CDR2 is FVKESK. Trimming at V came to 4 bases and at J to 5 bases, leaving 10 bases not matched to a gene. CDR3 in amino acids: CASSPYDRDENEKLFF. For the CDR3, the DNA is TGTGCCAGCAGCCCCTACGACAGGGATGAAAATGAAAAACTGTTTTTT.

This clone has only a few counts. This chain links TRBV28 with TRBJ2-1, with 9 bases matching TRBD2. V lost 6 bases and J lost 3; bases outside the gene matches: 18. This CDR3 comprises 19 residues. Germline assignment: CDR1 MDHEN and CDR2 SYDVKM. For the CDR3, the DNA is TGTGCCAGCAGCTTAGTTTTGGACGTCGCGGGAGGGAACTACAATGAGCAGTTCTTC. This encodes CASSLVLDVAGGNYNEQFF.

V and J are TRBV6-1 and TRBJ1-1; D is unresolved. The CDR3 consists of 13 residues. Trimming cost V 3 bases and J 13 bases, with 18 bases left between them. CDR1 MNHNS and CDR2 SASEGT come from the germline V gene. This CDR3 is CASSDNTGWVGFF. In DNA form, the CDR3 reads TGTGCCAGCAGTGATAACACGGGGTGGGTTGGTTTCTTT.

This clone was recorded a few times. V usage is TRBV7-2 and J usage is TRBJ1-4; tentative D call: TRBD1 (5 bases). This CDR3 has 14 residues. The germline CDR1 and CDR2 sequences are SGHTA and FQGNSA. The V gene lost 5 bases and the J gene lost 8 bases, with 15 bases spanning the gap. The CDR3 is CASSNMLGGEKLFF. The CDR3 bases are TGTGCCAGCAGCAACATGCTTGGGGGGGAAAAACTGTTTTTT.

This chain uses TRBV6-4 with TRBJ2-2, with TRBD2 as a possible D gene (6 bases). V was clipped by 4 bases and J by 3 bases, with 12 bases between them. This CDR3 contains 15 residues. Germline-derived CDR1 and CDR2 are MRHNA and SNTAGT. The CDR3 sequence is CASSAGGADTGELFF. In DNA, the CDR3 is TGTGCCAGCAGTGCGGGCGGGGCCGACACCGGGGAGCTGTTTTTT.

The chain couples TRBV6-5 to TRBJ1-1, with D possibly being TRBD1 (5 bases). Trimming took off 2 bases at V and 6 bases at J, with 19 bases between the two ends. CDR1 is MNHEY, CDR2 SVGAGI, per germline. CDR3 length: 16 residues. The CDR3 nucleotides are TGTGCCAGCAGTTACCAGGGAGGGGCCCCAAGGGCTGAAGCTTTCTTT. Residues: CASSYQGGAPRAEAFF.

The chain joins TRBV15 to TRBJ2-3, with TRBD2 matching over 8 bases. J was trimmed by 1 base and V by 3 bases; bases with no gene match: 6. The CDR3 extends over 16 amino acids. CDR1 and CDR2 (germline): LNHNV, YYDKDF (reference sequence). The CDR3 DNA reads TGTGCCACCAGCAGTGCTACTAGCGGCCGCACAGATACGCAGTATTTT. Translating gives CATSSATSGRTDTQYF.

The rearrangement links TRBV10-3 to TRBJ1-1; the D gene is possibly TRBD1 (6 bases). Trimming removed 8 bases at V and 5 bases at J, with 18 bases between. This CDR3 spans 14 amino acids. The germline gives CDR1 ENHRY, CDR2 SYGVKD. CDR3 sequence (DNA): TGTGCCATCTCCCCCCTACAGGGTACGACTGAAGCTTTCTTT. It yields the protein CAISPLQGTTEAFF.

The CDR3 is CASSLTSGRTNEQFF. The DNA for the CDR3 is TGTGCCAGCAGCCTTACTAGCGGGAGGACGAATGAGCAGTTCTTC. The V and J genes are TRBV27 and TRBJ2-1; 12 bases align to TRBD2. The CDR3 spans 15 residues. V lost 6 bases to trimming and J lost 7 bases; unmatched junction nucleotides: 7. Germline values: CDR1 MNHEY, CDR2 SMNVEV (reference sequence).

The DNA for the CDR3 is TGTGCCAGCAGTGACTCTGCTAGCGGGAGCAATGAGCAGTTCTTC. Protein product: CASSDSASGSNEQFF. The chain is built from TRBV6-4 and TRBJ2-1, with 10 nucleotides matching TRBD2. After removal of 0 bases from V and 6 bases from J, the junction contained 2 bases not matched to a gene. The CDR3 is made up of 15 amino acids. In germline, CDR1 is MRHNA, CDR2 SNTAGT.

The V gene is TRBV3-1 (or the pseudogene TRBV3-2), the J gene TRBJ1-6, with 9 bases matching TRBD1. J was trimmed by 9 bases and V by 4 bases; bases with no gene match: 10. The length of the CDR3 is 16 residues. The germline V gene has CDR1 LGHDT and CDR2 YNNKEL (reference sequence). The CDR3: CASSRGQGGGVSPLHF. The CDR3 region has the DNA TGTGCCAGCAGCCGGGGACAGGGTGGTGGTGTTTCACCCCTCCACTTT.

This rearrangement joins TRBV18 to TRBJ2-5, with 7 bases that match TRBD2. J gave up 6 bases and V 3 bases, and 10 bases lay outside the gene matches. Looked up from germline, CDR1 is KGHSH and CDR2 is LQKENI. The CDR3 has 15 residues. CDR3 nucleotide sequence: TGTGCCAGCTCACCTATCGGCGCGGGGGAAAAGACCCAGTACTTC. It is translated as CASSPIGAGEKTQYF.

The chain has TRBV19 and TRBJ1-6; a weak D match, TRBD1 (6 bases). From germline, CDR1 is LNHDA and CDR2 SQIVND (reference sequence). This CDR3 region has 13 residues. V was clipped by 2 bases and J by 11 bases, with 10 bases between them. The CDR3 loop reads CASSIQGFAPLHF. In nucleotides, the CDR3 is TGTGCCAGTAGTATACAGGGGTTTGCACCCCTCCACTTT.

This clone has more than one count but fewer than ten. The rearrangement uses TRBV19 and TRBJ1-5; D unclear. V lost 8 bases, J lost 1 base, and 12 bases lay in between. Looked up from germline, CDR1 is LNHDA and CDR2 is SQIVND (reference sequence). The CDR3 length is 14 residues. The CDR3 spells CASRGERSNQPQHF. The CDR3 region has the DNA TGTGCCAGTCGCGGAGAAAGGAGCAATCAGCCCCAGCATTTT.

The chain carries TRBV5-4 and TRBJ1-2; 7 bases map to TRBD1. Germline CDR1 SGHNT, CDR2 YYREEE (reference sequence). V lost 0 bases and J lost 2; bases outside the gene matches: 4. The CDR3 runs 15 residues. The DNA of the CDR3 is TGTGCCAGCAGCTTGGCAGGGGGACAGAACTATGGCTACACCTTC. This translates into CASSLAGGQNYGYTF.

The CDR3 DNA is TGTGCCAGCAGCCCCGATGGCTACACCTTC. Its translation is CASSPDGYTF. This chain joins TRBV7-9 and TRBJ1-2; D gene ambiguous. This CDR3 contains 10 residues. Trimming pared 5 bases from V and 6 bases from J, leaving 4 bases between. The V gene's germline CDR1 is SEHNR and CDR2 FQNEAQ (reference sequence).

This clone has just one count. The chain uses TRBV4-1 and TRBJ1-2; D gene unclear. Germline CDR1 is MGHRA and CDR2 is YSYEKL. V lost 0 bases to trimming and J lost 4 bases, with 15 bases between them. The CDR3 contains 16 residues. The CDR3 DNA sequence: TGCGCCAGCAGCCAAGATAGTGTTGAGGGAGGCTATGGCTACACCTTC. The encoded protein is CASSQDSVEGGYGYTF.

There are a few counts of this clone. The chain has TRBV19 and TRBJ1-4, with 7 bases aligning to TRBD1. Germline CDR1 and CDR2: LNHDA and SQIVND (reference sequence). This CDR3 comprises 14 residues. J gave up 8 bases and V 5 bases, and 8 bases lay outside the gene matches. For the CDR3, the DNA is TGTGCCAGTAGTCTCCGACAGGGCGACGAAAAACTGTTTTTT. Protein: CASSLRQGDEKLFF. Combining the CDR3 with reference TRBV19 and TRBJ1-4 gives the whole variable domain DGGITQSPKYLFRKEGQNVTLSCEQNLNHDAMYWYRQDPGQGLRLIYYSQIVNDFQKGDIAEGYSVSREKKESFPLTVTSAQKNPTAFYLCASSLRQGDEKLFFGSGTQLSVL.